This T cell receptor (beta chain) was documented in a study of blood T cell repertoires in COVID-19 (dated by TCRdb to between 2020 and 2021). Regarding the complete study: Samples covering the acute and convalescent phases of COVID-19 were provided by collaborators in the United States, Italy and Spain. Deeply sampled blood TCRbeta repertoires from subjects exposed to, actively infected with, or recovered from COVID-19 were included in the dataset. The sample metadata nearly always contained a de-identified subject ID, COVID-19 status, age in years and sex. The material from the prospective study consisted of cDNA or gDNA derived from T cells, B-cell-depleted T cells, or PBMCs. Where HLA class I and class II types were available, the types were taken from metadata supplied by the sample provider, not from assay-based typing. The samples were drawn from two sources: the first 160 participants of the ongoing ImmuneRACE study, and 1,254 subjects contributed by 6 global collaborators. The repertoires were released in a freely available public database intended as a resource for research on the immune response to SARS-CoV-2. Overall study results and their limits: The amount of clinical and demographic metadata varied by source and participant and was provided uncurated.

From cysteine to phenylalanine, the CDR3 is 11 amino acids long. Only the CDR3 DNA stays, 33 bases, in frame from base 1. The germline ends are 5 bases apart after V is trimmed by 6 bases and J by 3 bases. Enrolling through a virtual design, the prospective study's participants ranged in age from roughly 18 to 95 years and lived across about two dozen United States geographic areas. To assign participants to cohorts, the prospective study relied on clinical history that participants themselves reported in a screening survey and a study questionnaire. Each participant in the prospective study had whole blood, serum and a nasopharyngeal or oropharyngeal swab collected by mobile phlebotomists. Additional blood draws and questionnaires over an approximately two-month period could optionally be provided by prospective study participants. Blood samples from the prospective study were shipped frozen or at room temperature prior to DNA extraction.

TCRbeta CDR3 regions were amplified from genomic DNA by means of the immunoSEQ Assay, a bias-controlled multiplex PCR. The study's processing was this. The number of nucleated cells in each sample was estimated from the amplification of reference gene primers within the assay. Sequence reads were collapsed and filtered to measure the absolute abundance of every unique TCRbeta CDR3 rearrangement. For each sample, productive Simpson clonality was calculated as the square root of Simpson's diversity index over productive rearrangements. Here the immuneACCESS table is served through TCRdb, limited to in-frame sequences with V and J called. Missing clones are a known gap in these copies; in checked studies unresolved V genes cover under half, and the rest lacks a known reason. V and J calls and clone size follow that table, whereas D and trimming were derived from the DNA. Within this sample are 260,000 or so clones, with approximately 90% of them counted one time only. The ten most abundant clones make up 2.5% to 3% of the sample.

This clone has only a few counts. Its antigen is still unknown. The record has no base qualities; no much larger clone is one base away. Other nucleotide sequences from this sample produce the same CDR3. The V and J genes are TRBV12-3 or TRBV12-4 and TRBJ1-1, with the D segment identity uncertain. The material sequenced was PBMCs or T cells enriched from blood (not recorded which). This clonotype originated in a woman under 40 with acute COVID-19. The CDR3 here reads CASSPDTEAFF. The nucleotides are TGTGCCAGCAGCCCAGACACTGAAGCTTTCTTT.